Below, 15 T cell receptor beta chains from the same sample are listed, as sequenced in a study of T cell repertoires in cytomegalovirus infection. Each CDR3 protein gets one entry after TCRdb re-called the reads with MiXCR. Among 150,000 to 200,000 distinct CDR3 sequences, around an eighth were seen once, and the ten largest hold over 20%. The sample taken for sequencing was PBMCs. These receptor sequences come from a human donor in good health (CMV status not recorded). Some clones in this sample may be carry-over from other donors' samples.

The sample holds a few counts of this clonotype. The rearrangement joins TRBV7-9 to TRBJ2-7; D possibly corresponds to TRBD2 (5 bases). V gave up 5 bases and J gave up 2 bases, with 16 bases separating them. This CDR3 has 15 amino acids. Germline CDR1 SEHNR, CDR2 FQNEAQ (reference sequence). DNA for the CDR3: TGTGCCAGCAGCCCCTCTGGCGGGTTTACCTACGAGCAGTACTTC. Protein: CASSPSGGFTYEQYF.

This sequence joins TRBV28 and TRBJ1-1; 7 bases line up with TRBD1. The germline CDR1 and CDR2 sequences are MDHEN and SYDVKM. V gave up 2 bases and J gave up 10 bases; unmatched junction bases: 7. This CDR3 has 13 residues. CDR3 DNA: TGTGCCAGCAGTTTACAACCTCAGGGGGGAGCTTTCTTT. Protein sequence: CASSLQPQGGAFF.

This clonotype was counted ten times or more. The chain links TRBV11-2 to TRBJ1-1, with D uncertain. CDR3 length equals 14 residues. V was trimmed by 3 bases and J by 8 bases, leaving 16 bases between them. Germline V gene data show CDR1 as SGHAT and CDR2 as FQNNGV. CDR3 bases: TGTGCCAGCAGCTTGCGAAGGCAAGGAGTCGAAGCTTTCTTT. Translating gives CASSLRRQGVEAFF.

This clonotype has just one count. V usage is TRBV14 and J usage is TRBJ1-1; a weak D match, TRBD1 (5 bases). Trimming removed 1 base at V and 4 bases at J, with 13 bases between. Looked up from germline, CDR1 is SGHDN and CDR2 is FVKESK. The CDR3 has 15 amino acids. The DNA of the CDR3 is TGTGCCAGCAGCCAAGTCCCCAAGGGGTTCACTGAAGCTTTCTTT. It specifies CASSQVPKGFTEAFF.

As to this clonotype: One base away lies a much larger clone, so this may be a sequencing read error. The chain employs TRBV7-6 and TRBJ2-1; D is ambiguous. CDR1 is SGHVS, CDR2 FNYEAQ, per germline. This CDR3 is built from 15 residues. The CDR3: CASSPLGSSYSEQFF. In DNA, the CDR3 is TGTGCTAGCAGCCCCCTAGGTAGCTCCTACAGTGAGCAGTTCTTC.

This clonotype was seen at least ten times. The chain uses TRBV7-8 and TRBJ1-2; D not certain. The germline V and J ends were trimmed by 0 bases and 2 bases, with 7 bases remaining between them. The germline CDR1 and CDR2 sequences are SGHVS and FQNEAQ. There are 14 residues in the CDR3. CDR3 sequence (DNA): TGTGCCAGCAGCTTAGCGCCAAGCAACTATGGCTACACCTTC. Translating it yields CASSLAPSNYGYTF.

There are many counts of this clonotype. The rearrangement joins TRBV7-9 to TRBJ2-2; 10 bases are a match to TRBD1. Unmatched junction bases numbered 4, after V lost 7 bases and J lost 5 bases. The germline gives CDR1 SEHNR, CDR2 FQNEAQ (reference sequence). The CDR3 extends over 14 amino acids. This CDR3 reads CASTGQGETGELFF. The CDR3 DNA reads TGTGCCAGCACCGGACAGGGGGAAACCGGGGAGCTGTTTTTT.

In its sample, this clonotype was seen many times. This rearrangement joins TRBV28 to TRBJ2-7, with TRBD1 as a possible D gene (7 bases). Trimming removed 9 bases at V and 2 bases at J, with 23 bases between. Germline CDR1 and CDR2: MDHEN and SYDVKM. The CDR3 is made up of 16 amino acids. The CDR3 sequence is CASKRAGGKLTYEQYF. CDR3 sequence (DNA): TGTGCCAGTAAGAGGGCAGGGGGGAAGTTAACCTACGAGCAGTACTTC.

The rearrangement uses TRBV29-1 and TRBJ2-3; TRBD2 matches 9 bases. Germline V lookup: CDR1 SQVTM, CDR2 ANQGSEA. This CDR3 contains 16 residues. V was pared by 5 bases and J by 5 bases, with 14 bases of the junction left unmatched. CDR3 in DNA: TGCAGCGTTCTAGCCGTAGCGGGAGTCGGGGGAGATACGCAGTATTTT. This translates into CSVLAVAGVGGDTQYF.

This clonotype was observed many times. The chain couples TRBV6-1 to TRBJ2-1, with 8 bases lining up with TRBD1. The junction had 11 bases not matched to a gene; V was cut back by 5 bases and J by 8 bases. Per the germline V gene, CDR1 is MNHNS and CDR2 is SASEGT. This CDR3 has 15 residues. CDR3 amino acids: CASSLGQGLRDEQFF. CDR3 sequence (DNA): TGTGCCAGCAGTTTAGGACAGGGCCTTAGGGATGAGCAGTTCTTC.

The chain carries TRBV29-1 and TRBJ2-1; 10 nucleotides agree with TRBD2. This CDR3 region has 15 residues. Looked up from germline, CDR1 is SQVTM and CDR2 is ANQGSEA. Trimming took 6 bases from V and 9 from J; bases not matched to a gene: 14. The CDR3 DNA is TGCAGCGTCTACGGGAAGGTAGCGGGAGGTTCTGAGCAGTTCTTC. Encoded protein: CSVYGKVAGGSEQFF.

This clonotype was recorded a few times. The V and J genes are TRBV29-1 and TRBJ2-1; D is perhaps TRBD1 or TRBD2 (5 bases each). Germline V gives CDR1 SQVTM, CDR2 ANQGSEA. Deletions cut 4 bases from V and 8 bases from J, with 12 bases between. This CDR3 contains 12 residues. CDR3 nucleotides: TGCAGCGTTGGTTGGGGACGGGATGAGCAGTTCTTC. Protein sequence: CSVGWGRDEQFF.

This clonotype has at least ten counts. The V and J genes are TRBV7-7 and TRBJ2-2; 7 positions match TRBD1. In germline, CDR1 is SSHAT, CDR2 FNYEAQ (reference sequence). CDR3 length: 16 residues. The V and J ends lost 5 bases and 3 bases, in that order; junction bases with no gene match: 9. The CDR3 loop is CASSIRDSRHTGELFF. The CDR3, as DNA: TGTGCCAGCAGCATCCGGGACAGCCGCCACACCGGGGAGCTGTTTTTT.

This chain connects TRBV14 to TRBJ2-3; 14 bases line up with TRBD2. Germline CDR1 and CDR2: SGHDN and FVKESK. This CDR3 region has 21 residues. V trimming: 4 bases; J trimming: 1 base; junction bases outside the gene matches: 16. This CDR3 is CASSPGSGTSGSILGTDTQYF. The CDR3 DNA is TGTGCCAGCAGCCCCGGGAGCGGGACTAGCGGGAGCATTTTAGGCACAGATACGCAGTATTTT. The whole variable domain, remainder taken from reference TRBV14 and TRBJ2-3, is EAGVTQFPSHSVIEKGQTVTLRCDPISGHDNLYWYRRVMGKEIKFLLHFVKESKQDESGMPNNRFLAERTGGTYSTLKVQPAELEDSGVYFCASSPGSGTSGSILGTDTQYFGPGTRLTVL.

This rearrangement joins TRBV6-5 to TRBJ1-1; D remains ambiguous. V gave up 4 bases and J gave up 1 base, with 10 bases separating them. This CDR3 is 14 amino acids long. Germline CDR1 is MNHEY and CDR2 is SVGAGI. CDR3 loop: CASSSSSGNTEAFF. Written as DNA, the CDR3 is TGTGCCAGCAGTTCAAGCAGCGGGAACACTGAAGCTTTCTTT.